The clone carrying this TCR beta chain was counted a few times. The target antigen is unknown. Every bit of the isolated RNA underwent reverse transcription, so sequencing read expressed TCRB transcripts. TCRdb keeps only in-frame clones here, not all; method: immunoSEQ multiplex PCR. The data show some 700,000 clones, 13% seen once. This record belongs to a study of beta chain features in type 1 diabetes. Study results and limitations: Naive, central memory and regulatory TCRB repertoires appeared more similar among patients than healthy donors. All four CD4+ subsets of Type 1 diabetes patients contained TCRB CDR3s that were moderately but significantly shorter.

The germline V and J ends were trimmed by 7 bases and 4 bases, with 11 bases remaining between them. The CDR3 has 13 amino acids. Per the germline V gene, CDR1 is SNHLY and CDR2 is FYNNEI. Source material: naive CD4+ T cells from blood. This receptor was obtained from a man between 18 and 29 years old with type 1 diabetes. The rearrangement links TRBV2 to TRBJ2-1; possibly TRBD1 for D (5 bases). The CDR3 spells CASIRAQYNEQFF. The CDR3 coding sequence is TGTGCCAGCATCAGGGCACAATACAATGAGCAGTTCTTC.